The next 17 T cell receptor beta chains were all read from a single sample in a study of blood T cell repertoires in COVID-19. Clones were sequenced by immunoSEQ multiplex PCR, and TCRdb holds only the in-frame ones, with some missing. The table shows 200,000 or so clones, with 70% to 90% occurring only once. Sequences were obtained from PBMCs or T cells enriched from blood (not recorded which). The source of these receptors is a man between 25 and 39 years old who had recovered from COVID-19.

The CDR3 sequence: CDLRRERTEAFF. The CDR3 nucleotides are TGTGACCTCCGAAGGGAGCGCACTGAAGCTTTCTTT. The J gene is TRBJ1-1, the V gene TRBV28; D gene unclear. Germline CDR1 and CDR2: MDHEN and SYDVKM. The CDR3 covers 12 residues.

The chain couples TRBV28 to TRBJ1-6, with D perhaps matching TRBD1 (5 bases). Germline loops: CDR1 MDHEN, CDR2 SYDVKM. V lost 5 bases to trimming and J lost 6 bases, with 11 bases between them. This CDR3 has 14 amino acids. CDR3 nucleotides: TGTGCCAGCAGTACGGACACCGCTAATTCACCCCTCCACTTT. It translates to CASSTDTANSPLHF.

In DNA, the CDR3 is TGTGCCAGCAGTTCCCTGGGACAGGGTGGCAATCAGCCCCAGCATTTT. Translating gives CASSSLGQGGNQPQHF. The chain has TRBV28 and TRBJ1-5; 9 nucleotides agree with TRBD1. Germline values: CDR1 MDHEN, CDR2 SYDVKM. The CDR3 has 16 residues. V was clipped by 4 bases and J by 2 bases; unmatched bases: 6.

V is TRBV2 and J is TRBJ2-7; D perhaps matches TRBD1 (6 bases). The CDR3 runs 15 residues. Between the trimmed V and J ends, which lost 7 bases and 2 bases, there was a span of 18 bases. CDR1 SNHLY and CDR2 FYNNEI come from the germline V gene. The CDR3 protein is CASTDPGVRTYEQYF. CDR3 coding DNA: TGTGCCAGCACCGACCCAGGGGTAAGGACCTACGAGCAGTACTTC. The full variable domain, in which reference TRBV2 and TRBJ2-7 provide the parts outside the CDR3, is EPEVTQTPSHQVTQMGQEVILRCVPISNHLYFYWYRQILGQKVEFLVSFYNNEISEKSEIFDDQFSVERPDGSNFTLKIRSTKLEDSAMYFCASTDPGVRTYEQYFGPGTRLTVT.

CDR3 region: CASSQGRVGTGEEKLFF. In DNA, the CDR3 is TGCGCCAGCAGCCAAGGGAGGGTCGGGACAGGGGAGGAAAAACTGTTTTTT. This chain uses TRBV4-1 with TRBJ1-4; TRBD1 agrees at 10 bases. V gave up 1 base and J gave up 8 bases; unmatched junction bases: 10. The CDR3 is 17 amino acids. Germline V gene lookup returns CDR1 MGHRA and CDR2 YSYEKL.

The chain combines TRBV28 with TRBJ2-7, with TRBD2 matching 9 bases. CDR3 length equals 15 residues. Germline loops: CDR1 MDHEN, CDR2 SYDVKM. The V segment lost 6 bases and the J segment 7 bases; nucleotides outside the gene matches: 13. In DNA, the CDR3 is TGTGCCAGCAGCCCCCCGGCGGGAGGGCCCCGGGAGCAGTACTTC. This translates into CASSPPAGGPREQYF.

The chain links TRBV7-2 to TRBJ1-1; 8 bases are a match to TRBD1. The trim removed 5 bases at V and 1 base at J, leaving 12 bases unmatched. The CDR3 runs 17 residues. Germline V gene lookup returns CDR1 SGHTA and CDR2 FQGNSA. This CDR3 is CASSPVPRQGRNTEAFF. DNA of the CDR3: TGTGCCAGCAGCCCCGTCCCCAGACAGGGGCGGAACACTGAAGCTTTCTTT. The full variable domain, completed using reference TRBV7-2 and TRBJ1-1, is GAGVSQSPSNKVTEKGKDVELRCDPISGHTALYWYRQSLGQGLEFLIYFQGNSAPDKSGLPSDRFSAERTGGSVSTLTIQRTQQEDSAVYLCASSPVPRQGRNTEAFFGQGTRLTVV.

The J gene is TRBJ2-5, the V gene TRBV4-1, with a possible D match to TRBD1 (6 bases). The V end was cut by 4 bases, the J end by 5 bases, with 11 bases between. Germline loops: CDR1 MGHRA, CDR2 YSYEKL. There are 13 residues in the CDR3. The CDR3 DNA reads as TGCGCCAGCAGCCTCACAGGGTTGGAGACCCAGTACTTC. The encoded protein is CASSLTGLETQYF.

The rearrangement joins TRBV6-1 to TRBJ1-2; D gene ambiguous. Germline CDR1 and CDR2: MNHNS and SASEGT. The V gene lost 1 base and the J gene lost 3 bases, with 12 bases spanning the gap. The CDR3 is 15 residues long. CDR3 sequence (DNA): TGTGCCAGCAGTGAAGGATTAGTGGCGGACTATGGCTACACCTTC. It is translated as CASSEGLVADYGYTF.

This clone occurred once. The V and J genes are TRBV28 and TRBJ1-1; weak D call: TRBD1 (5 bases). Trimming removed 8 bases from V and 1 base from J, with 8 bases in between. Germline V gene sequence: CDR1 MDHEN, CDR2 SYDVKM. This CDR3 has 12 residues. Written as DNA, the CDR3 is TGTGCCAGCCGAACAGGGAACACTGAAGCTTTCTTT. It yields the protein CASRTGNTEAFF.

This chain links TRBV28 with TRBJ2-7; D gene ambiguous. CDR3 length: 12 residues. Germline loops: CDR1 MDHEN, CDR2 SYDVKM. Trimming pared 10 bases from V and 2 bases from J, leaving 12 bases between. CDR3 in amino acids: CATTGSPYEQYF. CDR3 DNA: TGTGCCACTACCGGGTCGCCCTACGAGCAGTACTTC. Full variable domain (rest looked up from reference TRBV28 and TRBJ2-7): DVKVTQSSRYLVKRTGEKVFLECVQDMDHENMFWYRQDPGLGLRLIYFSYDVKMKEKGDIPEGYSVSREKKERFSLILESASTNQTSMYLCATTGSPYEQYFGPGTRLTVT.

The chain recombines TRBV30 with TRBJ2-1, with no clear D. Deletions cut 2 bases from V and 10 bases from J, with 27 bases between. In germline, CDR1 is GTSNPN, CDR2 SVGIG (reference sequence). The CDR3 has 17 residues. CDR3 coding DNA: TGTGCCTGGAGTCCCCGAACCCTAGGCCGACGCAATGGAGAGCAGTTCTTC. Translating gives CAWSPRTLGRRNGEQFF. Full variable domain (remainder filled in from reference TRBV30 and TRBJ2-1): SQTIHQWPATLVQPVGSPLSLECTVEGTSNPNLYWYRQAAGRGLQLLFYSVGIGQISSEVPQNLSASRPQDRQFILSSKKLLLSDSGFYLCAWSPRTLGRRNGEQFFGPGTRLTVL.

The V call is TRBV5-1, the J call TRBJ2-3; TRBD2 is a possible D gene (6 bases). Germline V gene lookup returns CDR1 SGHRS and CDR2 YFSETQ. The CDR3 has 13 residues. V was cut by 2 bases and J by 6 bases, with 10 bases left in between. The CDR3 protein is CASSFPGGDTQYF. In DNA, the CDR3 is TGCGCCAGCAGCTTCCCTGGGGGGGATACGCAGTATTTT.

The CDR3 sequence: CASREGVVTGNTIYF. The DNA of the CDR3 is TGTGCCAGCCGAGAGGGTGTGGTGACTGGAAACACCATATATTTT. This chain joins TRBV7-9 and TRBJ1-3, with D unresolved. The CDR3 is 15 residues long. The germline gives CDR1 SEHNR, CDR2 FQNEAQ (reference sequence). V lost 8 bases and J 2 bases, leaving 16 bases between the germline ends.

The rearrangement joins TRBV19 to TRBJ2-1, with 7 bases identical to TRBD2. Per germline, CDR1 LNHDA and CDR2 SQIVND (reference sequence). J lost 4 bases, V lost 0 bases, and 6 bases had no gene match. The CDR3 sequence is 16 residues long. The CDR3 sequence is CASSIDTGRIYNEQFF. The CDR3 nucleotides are TGTGCCAGTAGTATAGATACCGGGAGGATTTACAATGAGCAGTTCTTC.

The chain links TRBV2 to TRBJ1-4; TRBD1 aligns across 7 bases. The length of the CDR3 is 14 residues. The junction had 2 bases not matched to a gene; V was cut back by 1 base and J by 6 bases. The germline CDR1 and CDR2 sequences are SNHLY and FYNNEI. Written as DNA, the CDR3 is TGTGCCAGCAGTGAAGAGGGGGCTCATGAAAAACTGTTTTTT. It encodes CASSEEGAHEKLFF. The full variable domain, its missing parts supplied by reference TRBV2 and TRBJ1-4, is EPEVTQTPSHQVTQMGQEVILRCVPISNHLYFYWYRQILGQKVEFLVSFYNNEISEKSEIFDDQFSVERPDGSNFTLKIRSTKLEDSAMYFCASSEEGAHEKLFFGSGTQLSVL.

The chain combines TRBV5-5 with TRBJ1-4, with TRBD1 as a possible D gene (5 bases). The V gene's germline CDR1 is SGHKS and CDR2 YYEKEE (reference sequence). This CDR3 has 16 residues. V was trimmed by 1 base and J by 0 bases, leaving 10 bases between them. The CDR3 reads CASSLRGRATNEKLFF. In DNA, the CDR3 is TGTGCCAGCAGCTTGCGGGGGAGGGCAACTAATGAAAAACTGTTTTTT. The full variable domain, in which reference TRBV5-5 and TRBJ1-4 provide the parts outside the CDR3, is DAGVTQSPTHLIKTRGQQVTLRCSPISGHKSVSWYQQVLGQGPQFIFQYYEKEERGRGNFPDRFSARQFPNYSSELNVNALLLGDSALYLCASSLRGRATNEKLFFGSGTQLSVL.